This T cell receptor (beta chain) was sequenced during a study of CD8 T cells in ankylosing spondylitis. Construction of TCR beta libraries was performed using quantitative 5'-RACE with molecular barcodes. MiXCR, applied by TCRdb to the 5' RACE reads, yields one record per CDR3 protein. The sample records a few hundred thousand distinct CDR3 sequences, approximately 20% being singletons. Broader study findings: For ankylosing spondylitis blood, a TCR beta motif of about 8 highly homologous variants appeared characteristic. Reportedly, significant enrichment of disease-linked clones occurred in matched ankylosing spondylitis synovial fluid. In the blood and synovial fluid of reactive arthritis, some motif variants had been previously reported. Disease-linked clones had a CD8+ phenotype and relatively low frequency in peripheral blood.

A note on this clonotype: Its antigen remains unidentified.

This CDR3 is built from 11 residues. The germline V gene encodes CDR1 SQVTM and CDR2 ANQGSEA. The V and J ends lost 6 bases and 4 bases respectively, with 9 bases between them. What was sequenced was blood, either unsorted or a sorted T cell fraction (not recorded which). The chain couples TRBV29-1 to TRBJ1-2; D call uncertain. The TCR comes from a male donor with ankylosing spondylitis. The CDR3: CSVVRTYGYTF. The CDR3 coding sequence is TGCAGCGTGGTAAGGACCTATGGCTACACCTTC.